Listed here are 23 T cell receptor beta chains from one sample, sequenced in a study of cytomegalovirus exposure and HLA in healthy donors. The PCR was carried out with 60 Vbeta primers and 13 Jbeta primers. Assay: immunoSEQ multiplex PCR; the TCRdb copy retains only in-frame clones and omits some. The sample includes roughly 120,000 clones, over 70% of them seen just once. Sequenced material: PBMCs. All receptors derive from a woman in her fifties or sixties in good health and CMV-seropositive.

The gene calls are TRBV7-8 and TRBJ2-2; 8 bases align to TRBD2. The J segment lost 6 bases and the V segment lost 4 bases, leaving 13 bases of the junction unmatched. The CDR3 length is 17 residues. CDR1 SGHVS and CDR2 FQNEAQ come from the germline V gene. CDR3: CASSSRTRAGDAGELFF. The CDR3 DNA reads TGTGCCAGCAGCTCAAGAACGCGAGCGGGGGACGCCGGGGAGCTGTTTTTT.

This clone occurred once. This chain connects TRBV28 to TRBJ2-7; 9 bases fit TRBD2. With V trimmed by 5 bases and J by 5 bases, 4 bases remained unmatched. Germline values: CDR1 MDHEN, CDR2 SYDVKM. This CDR3 spans 13 amino acids. The CDR3 spells CASSLAGMDEQYF. CDR3 nucleotide sequence: TGTGCCAGCAGTCTAGCGGGAATGGACGAGCAGTACTTC.

The rearrangement links TRBV19 to TRBJ2-5; TRBD1 might be the D (6 bases). The DNA matches TRBJ2-7 better at its end, which makes the J call doubtful. There are 14 residues in the CDR3. CDR1 and CDR2 (germline): LNHDA, SQIVND (reference sequence). The CDR3 region has the DNA TGTGCCAGTAGTATGCGGCAGGGGTCCTACGAGCAGTACTTC. It codes for CASSMRQGSYEQYF.

This chain uses TRBV19 with TRBJ1-4; TRBD1 matches 7 bases. This CDR3 region has 16 residues. The junction had 10 bases not matched to a gene; V was cut back by 5 bases and J by 4 bases. The germline gives CDR1 LNHDA, CDR2 SQIVND (reference sequence). CDR3 sequence reads: CASSVGTALDNEKLFF. As DNA, the CDR3 is TGTGCCAGTAGTGTTGGGACAGCCCTAGATAATGAAAAACTGTTTTTT.

This clone has just a few counts. The rearrangement links TRBV30 to TRBJ2-1, with no clear D. V was clipped by 5 bases and J by 5 bases, with 7 bases between them. The CDR3 is 11 amino acids. CDR1 is GTSNPN and CDR2 is SVGIG in the germline V gene (reference sequence). CDR3 bases: TGTGCCTGGGAGCCGAACAATGAGCAGTTCTTC. Residues: CAWEPNNEQFF.

The count of this clone is one. The chain recombines TRBV14 with TRBJ2-5, with TRBD2 matching 10 bases. Unmatched junction bases numbered 7, after V lost 4 bases and J lost 5 bases. The CDR3 is 15 amino acids. Germline V lookup: CDR1 SGHDN, CDR2 FVKESK. CDR3: CASSLLSGGLETQYF. The CDR3 DNA reads as TGTGCCAGCAGCCTCCTTAGCGGGGGGCTCGAGACCCAGTACTTC.

This clone came up a few times. Written as DNA, the CDR3 is TGTGCCAGTAGTATCCCCGCAGGGGAAGTTTTGGACTATGGCTACACCTTC. Residues: CASSIPAGEVLDYGYTF. This rearrangement joins TRBV19 to TRBJ1-2, with D possibly TRBD1 on 6 matching bases. Germline values: CDR1 LNHDA, CDR2 SQIVND (reference sequence). V gave up 3 bases and J gave up 3 bases, with 20 bases separating them. The CDR3 is 17 amino acids.

The genes are TRBV6-5 and TRBJ1-6; 8 bases match TRBD1. Germline V gene sequence: CDR1 MNHEY, CDR2 SVGAGI. The J segment lost 5 bases and the V segment lost 5 bases, leaving 2 bases of the junction unmatched. CDR3 length: 14 amino acids. The CDR3 DNA follows: TGTGCCAGCAGTATACAGGGGGATAATTCACCCCTCCACTTT. This encodes CASSIQGDNSPLHF.

CDR3 DNA: TGTGCCAGCATCCGTCAAAGGACAGTCTCTGGAAACACCATATATTTT. Encoded protein: CASIRQRTVSGNTIYF. The genes are TRBV2 and TRBJ1-3; weak D call: TRBD1 (6 bases). Germline CDR1 reads SNHLY; CDR2 reads FYNNEI. The CDR3 has 16 residues. V gave up 7 bases and J gave up 0 bases, with 16 bases separating them.

The chain links TRBV7-2 to TRBJ1-2; 9 bases fit TRBD1. V lost 3 bases, J lost 3 bases, and 5 bases stayed unmatched. Germline-derived CDR1 and CDR2 are SGHTA and FQGNSA. The CDR3 length is 15 residues. The CDR3 DNA is TGTGCCAGCAGCTTTTACAGGGGGCAAGACTATGGCTACACCTTC. It encodes CASSFYRGQDYGYTF.

The V call is TRBV5-1, the J call TRBJ1-1; the match to TRBD1 covers 8 bases. Trimming at V came to 1 base and at J to 1 base, leaving 3 bases not matched to a gene. This CDR3 spans 15 amino acids. Germline values: CDR1 SGHRS, CDR2 YFSETQ. In DNA form, the CDR3 reads TGCGCCAGCAGCTTGTCCGGGACAGGGAACACTGAAGCTTTCTTT. Translation gives CASSLSGTGNTEAFF. Variable domain in full (rest from reference TRBV5-1 and TRBJ1-1): KAGVTQTPRYLIKTRGQQVTLSCSPISGHRSVSWYQQTPGQGLQFLFEYFSETQRNKGNFPGRFSGRQFSNSRSEMNVSTLELGDSALYLCASSLSGTGNTEAFFGQGTRLTVV.

The J gene is TRBJ2-7, the V gene TRBV10-3; 10 nucleotides agree with TRBD1. Germline V gene data show CDR1 as ENHRY and CDR2 as SYGVKD. The ends lost 3 bases at V and 2 bases at J; junction bases unmatched: 1. CDR3 length: 14 amino acids. The CDR3: CAISDGQGAYEQYF. The CDR3 DNA follows: TGTGCCATCAGTGACGGACAGGGGGCCTACGAGCAGTACTTC.

The chain links TRBV4-3 to TRBJ1-2; possible D gene TRBD1, 5 bases. Germline assignment: CDR1 LGHNA and CDR2 YSLEER. The V gene lost 4 bases and the J gene lost 8 bases, with 17 bases spanning the gap. The CDR3 has 14 amino acids. This chain's CDR3 is CASSPELLSGGYTF. The CDR3 nucleotides read TGCGCCAGCAGCCCGGAACTCCTGTCAGGGGGCTACACCTTC.

In its sample, this clone was seen a few times. CDR3 bases: TGCAGCGACGGGACCCAACAGGGTTGTAATGAAAAACTGTTTTTT. It yields the protein CSDGTQQGCNEKLFF. The chain employs TRBV29-1 and TRBJ1-4, with a weak D call TRBD1 (6 bases). CDR1 is SQVTM and CDR2 is ANQGSEA in the germline V gene. V lost 7 bases to trimming and J lost 4 bases, with 19 bases between them. The length of the CDR3 is 15 residues.

This chain links TRBV5-8 with TRBJ2-6; 8 bases fit TRBD1. The CDR3 consists of 16 residues. Germline V gene lookup returns CDR1 SGHTS and CDR2 YDEGEE. J was trimmed by 0 bases and V by 4 bases; bases with no gene match: 3. The CDR3 bases are TGTGCCAGCAGCAGGGGACAGGACTCTGGGGCCAACGTCCTGACTTTC. This gives the protein CASSRGQDSGANVLTF.

The rearrangement uses TRBV5-1 and TRBJ1-1; D gene unclear. Germline CDR1 is SGHRS and CDR2 is YFSETQ. The CDR3 loop spans 13 amino acids. V was clipped by 7 bases and J by 1 base, with 11 bases between them. The CDR3 protein is CASSSQANTEAFF. The CDR3 nucleotides read TGCGCCAGCTCGTCGCAGGCGAACACTGAAGCTTTCTTT.

The V gene is TRBV4-2, the J gene TRBJ2-3; D not certain. The CDR3 is 12 residues long. V lost 1 base, J lost 6 bases, and 5 bases lay in between. Per the germline V gene, CDR1 is LGHNA and CDR2 is YNFKEQ. CDR3 coding DNA: TGTGCCAGCAGCCAAGGTCTGGATACGCAGTATTTT. This codes for CASSQGLDTQYF.

The chain recombines TRBV18 with TRBJ1-4; TRBD1 matches at 8 bases. This CDR3 is built from 13 residues. The germline V gene encodes CDR1 KGHSH and CDR2 LQKENI. Trimming removed 11 bases from V and 3 bases from J; junction bases left unmatched: 5. The CDR3 nucleotides read TGTGCCGCGACAGGGGACGCTAATGAAAAACTGTTTTTT. Translated: CAATGDANEKLFF. Full variable domain (missing parts from reference TRBV18 and TRBJ1-4): NAGVMQNPRHLVRRRGQEARLRCSPMKGHSHVYWYRQLPEEGLKFMVYLQKENIIDESGMPKERFSAEFPKEGPSILRIQQVVRGDSAAYFCAATGDANEKLFFGSGTQLSVL.

The chain joins TRBV11-2 to TRBJ2-7, with D perhaps TRBD1 (6 bases). Germline CDR1 and CDR2: SGHAT and FQNNGV. There are 14 residues in the CDR3. Trimming took 7 bases from V and 4 from J, leaving 17 bases between them. The CDR3 here is CASTHRVEDYEQYF. The CDR3 DNA follows: TGTGCCAGCACTCACAGGGTTGAGGATTACGAGCAGTACTTC. Variable domain in full (rest from reference TRBV11-2 and TRBJ2-7): EAGVAQSPRYKIIEKRQSVAFWCNPISGHATLYWYQQILGQGPKLLIQFQNNGVVDDSQLPKDRFSAERLKGVDSTLKIQPAKLEDSAVYLCASTHRVEDYEQYFGPGTRLTVT.

The chain recombines TRBV2 with TRBJ2-5; D remains unclear. Trimming cost V 3 bases and J 3 bases, with 5 bases left between them. CDR3 size: 12 residues. CDR1 SNHLY and CDR2 FYNNEI come from the germline V gene. The CDR3 DNA sequence: TGTGCCAGCAGTGAGGGCGAAGAGACCCAGTACTTC. It translates to CASSEGEETQYF.

V usage is TRBV19 and J usage is TRBJ2-1, with 8 bases that match TRBD2. This CDR3 spans 18 amino acids. J was trimmed by 3 bases and V by 3 bases; bases with no gene match: 13. The germline gives CDR1 LNHDA, CDR2 SQIVND (reference sequence). The chain's CDR3 is CASSIPAGLAGGYNEQFF. CDR3 bases: TGTGCCAGTAGTATCCCAGCCGGGCTAGCGGGTGGCTACAATGAGCAGTTCTTC.

Note on this clone: The CDR3 carries no conserved terminal phenylalanine or tryptophan, so it likely arises from a read error. V gene TRBV5-4 combines with J gene TRBJ1-4; 7 bases are a match to TRBD1. The length of the CDR3 is 15 residues. CDR1 SGHNT and CDR2 YYREEE come from the germline V gene (reference sequence). Trimming removed 3 bases from V and 5 bases from J; junction bases left unmatched: 7. The CDR3 DNA reads TGTGCCAGCAGCTCAGGGGGTGATGGGAATGAAAAACTGTTTGTT. Its protein is CASSSGGDGNEKLFV.

This sequence joins TRBV28 and TRBJ1-5; D gene ambiguous. Germline-derived CDR1 and CDR2 are MDHEN and SYDVKM. Trimming removed 5 bases from V and 1 base from J, with 15 bases in between. The CDR3 totals 16 residues. As DNA, the CDR3 is TGTGCCAGCAGTGGAGCATGGGGAGGGAGCAATCAGCCCCAGCATTTT. It translates to CASSGAWGGSNQPQHF.